These 27 T cell receptor beta chains share one sample of origin, sequenced in a study of T cells after somatic rescue of genetic block. Generated by immunoSEQ multiplex PCR, the TCRdb table keeps only in-frame clones and is missing some. In the table there are tens of thousands of clones, more than 80% of which are singletons. The sample consisted of peripheral blood mononuclear cells (PBMCs). The receptors here all came from a young woman.

The CDR3 DNA reads as TGTGCCAGCAGCCCCGACTACACAGATACGCAGTATTTT. Its protein is CASSPDYTDTQYF. The chain has TRBV7-9 and TRBJ2-3, with a possible D match to TRBD2 (5 bases). Germline-derived CDR1 and CDR2 are SEHNR and FQNEAQ (reference sequence). This CDR3 comprises 13 residues. V was trimmed by 5 bases and J by 2 bases, leaving 8 bases between them.

The chain combines TRBV19 with TRBJ2-3; D gene uncertain. This CDR3 spans 16 amino acids. Germline CDR1 and CDR2: LNHDA and SQIVND (reference sequence). V was clipped by 3 bases and J by 0 bases, with 13 bases between them. The CDR3 DNA sequence: TGTGCCAGTAGTATTTCTCGCGCAACTAGCACAGATACGCAGTATTTT. This gives the protein CASSISRATSTDTQYF.

The genes are TRBV10-1 and TRBJ1-1, with D hard to call. The CDR3 covers 14 residues. The germline V gene encodes CDR1 WNHNN and CDR2 SYGVQD (reference sequence). Trimming cost V 5 bases and J 1 base, with 11 bases left between them. In nucleotides, the CDR3 is TGCGCCAGCAGTCCCTCTCGGGCGAACACTGAAGCTTTCTTT. Its translation is CASSPSRANTEAFF.

The chain employs TRBV5-1 and TRBJ1-2; D gene uncertain. The CDR3 consists of 14 residues. Germline-derived CDR1 and CDR2 are SGHRS and YFSETQ. Trimming removed 0 bases from V and 0 bases from J, with 6 bases in between. This CDR3 reads CASSLAVTNYGYTF. The DNA for the CDR3 is TGCGCCAGCAGCTTGGCCGTAACTAACTATGGCTACACCTTC.

The rearrangement links TRBV15 to TRBJ2-1, with D perhaps TRBD1 (5 bases). This CDR3 is built from 16 residues. With 1 base removed from V and 0 bases from J, the gap between germline ends came to 10 bases. The germline gives CDR1 LNHNV, CDR2 YYDKDF (reference sequence). The CDR3 nucleotides are TGTGCCACCAGCAGAGTTACAGGAGACTCCTACAATGAGCAGTTCTTC. Translated: CATSRVTGDSYNEQFF.

The rearrangement joins TRBV6-6 to TRBJ1-5; TRBD1 aligns across 10 bases. The CDR3 has 13 amino acids. The germline gives CDR1 MNHNY, CDR2 SVGAGI (reference sequence). Germline trimming cut 6 bases from V and 5 bases from J; bases unmatched to any gene: 1. CDR3 sequence: CASRTGGYQPQHF. The CDR3 region has the DNA TGTGCCAGCAGGACAGGGGGCTATCAGCCCCAGCATTTT.

The V call is TRBV18, the J call TRBJ2-2; 7 bases are a match to TRBD1. The CDR3 has 16 amino acids. J was trimmed by 1 base and V by 0 bases; bases with no gene match: 2. Germline CDR1 and CDR2: KGHSH and LQKENI. The CDR3 DNA sequence: TGTGCCAGCTCACCACCAGGGACAGTGAACACCGGGGAGCTGTTTTTT. As protein: CASSPPGTVNTGELFF.

The chain carries TRBV5-4 and TRBJ1-1; D gene uncertain. Per germline, CDR1 SGHNT and CDR2 YYREEE (reference sequence). The CDR3 is made up of 13 amino acids. V was cut by 4 bases and J by 3 bases, with 10 bases left in between. The CDR3 here is CASSTGMDTEAFF. In DNA form, the CDR3 reads TGTGCCAGCAGCACCGGGATGGACACTGAAGCTTTCTTT.

The V and J genes are TRBV7-2 and TRBJ2-2; the match to TRBD1 covers 8 bases. This CDR3 is 16 amino acids long. The germline CDR1 and CDR2 sequences are SGHTA and FQGNSA. V trimming: 4 bases; J trimming: 1 base; junction bases outside the gene matches: 5. The CDR3 DNA is TGTGCCAGCAGCTCCTACGGGACAGGGAACACCGGGGAGCTGTTTTTT. Translation gives CASSSYGTGNTGELFF.

J is TRBJ2-2 and V is TRBV11-3; the match to TRBD2 covers 7 bases. Trimming at V came to 2 bases and at J to 4 bases, leaving 7 bases not matched to a gene. Germline V CDR1 and CDR2: SGHNT, YENEEA. This CDR3 comprises 16 residues. CDR3 sequence reads: CASSLWGGPVTGELFF. The CDR3 nucleotides read TGTGCCAGCAGCTTATGGGGAGGGCCTGTCACCGGGGAGCTGTTTTTT. Full variable domain (remainder filled in from reference TRBV11-3 and TRBJ2-2): EAGVVQSPRYKIIEKKQPVAFWCNPISGHNTLYWYLQNLGQGPELLIRYENEEAVDDSQLPKDRFSAERLKGVDSTLKIQPAELGDSAVYLCASSLWGGPVTGELFFGEGSRLTVL.

The V gene is TRBV29-1, the J gene TRBJ2-1; 8 bases match TRBD2. Germline values: CDR1 SQVTM, CDR2 ANQGSEA. The CDR3 is made up of 15 amino acids. J gave up 0 bases and V 6 bases, and 7 bases lay outside the gene matches. CDR3 in amino acids: CSVPVTSGSYNEQFF. The CDR3 DNA follows: TGCAGCGTCCCGGTAACTAGCGGCTCCTACAATGAGCAGTTCTTC.

The V call is TRBV9, the J call TRBJ1-1; D is possibly TRBD1 (5 bases). CDR1 and CDR2 (germline): SGDLS, YYNGEE. Trimming left V 4 bases short and J 1 base short, with 11 bases between. CDR3 size: 14 residues. CDR3 amino acids: CASSTQQENTEAFF. CDR3 in DNA: TGTGCCAGCAGCACACAACAGGAGAACACTGAAGCTTTCTTT.

The chain uses TRBV7-6 and TRBJ2-2; tentative D call: TRBD1 (5 bases). V was cut by 4 bases and J by 5 bases, with 14 bases left in between. The length of the CDR3 is 15 residues. Germline V gives CDR1 SGHVS, CDR2 FNYEAQ. The CDR3 loop reads CASSSVTGETGELFF. For the CDR3, the DNA is TGTGCCAGCAGCTCCGTCACAGGAGAGACCGGGGAGCTGTTTTTT.

For the CDR3, the DNA is TGTGCCTGGAGTGTCAACACCGGGGAGCTGTTTTTT. It specifies CAWSVNTGELFF. V and J are TRBV30 and TRBJ2-2; D remains unclear. In germline, CDR1 is GTSNPN, CDR2 SVGIG (reference sequence). There are 12 residues in the CDR3. Trimming took off 0 bases at V and 2 bases at J, with 1 base between the two ends. Complete variable domain (other parts from reference TRBV30 and TRBJ2-2): SQTIHQWPATLVQPVGSPLSLECTVEGTSNPNLYWYRQAAGRGLQLLFYSVGIGQISSEVPQNLSASRPQDRQFILSSKKLLLSDSGFYLCAWSVNTGELFFGEGSRLTVL.

The chain has TRBV27 and TRBJ1-1; perhaps TRBD1 as D (6 bases). Germline assignment: CDR1 MNHEY and CDR2 SMNVEV (reference sequence). The CDR3 is 11 residues long. The V and J ends lost 11 bases and 4 bases respectively, with 11 bases between them. In DNA, the CDR3 is TGTGCCGCTCGGGGGGCCACTGAAGCTTTCTTT. As protein: CAARGATEAFF.

This sequence joins TRBV11-1 and TRBJ2-7; D ambiguous. Germline assignment: CDR1 SGHAT and CDR2 FQDESV (reference sequence). V lost 4 bases to trimming and J lost 4 bases, with 23 bases between them. The CDR3 length is 17 residues. The CDR3 sequence is CASSSPNPGGDPYEQYF. CDR3 in DNA: TGTGCCAGCAGCTCACCAAACCCTGGCGGAGACCCTTACGAGCAGTACTTC.

This clone was detected once. The rearrangement uses TRBV4-2 and TRBJ2-3; TRBD2 agrees at 10 bases. The germline gives CDR1 LGHNA, CDR2 YNFKEQ. This CDR3 is 18 amino acids long. J lost 2 bases, V lost 0 bases, and 8 bases had no gene match. For the CDR3, the DNA is TGTGCCAGCAGCCAAGATCGTCTAGCGGGAGAGATCACAGATACGCAGTATTTT. It specifies CASSQDRLAGEITDTQYF.

The chain links TRBV5-1 to TRBJ2-7; TRBD1 matches 9 bases. V gave up 5 bases and J gave up 2 bases; unmatched junction bases: 8. CDR3 length equals 15 residues. Per germline, CDR1 SGHRS and CDR2 YFSETQ. This chain's CDR3 is CASRGPDRGPYEQYF. Written as DNA, the CDR3 is TGCGCCAGCAGGGGCCCGGACAGGGGTCCCTACGAGCAGTACTTC.

The chain couples TRBV5-6 to TRBJ1-1, with 8 bases identical to TRBD1. This CDR3 region has 15 residues. V gave up 5 bases and J gave up 4 bases; unmatched junction bases: 10. Germline V CDR1 and CDR2: SGHDT, YYEEEE. The CDR3 sequence is CASSWRTGMGTEAFF. CDR3 sequence (DNA): TGTGCCAGCAGTTGGAGGACAGGGATGGGCACTGAAGCTTTCTTT.

The sample holds a few counts of this clone. The CDR3 nucleotides read TGTGCCAGCAGCCAAGAAGGGGGGAGTGGGGCAGATACGCAGTATTTT. The encoded protein is CASSQEGGSGADTQYF. The chain recombines TRBV4-2 with TRBJ2-3; tentatively, D is TRBD1 or TRBD2 (6 bases each). CDR1 is LGHNA, CDR2 YNFKEQ, per germline. V lost 0 bases and J lost 4, with 14 bases in between. CDR3 length equals 16 residues.

The chain carries TRBV27 and TRBJ1-1; D is possibly TRBD1 (6 bases). V was clipped by 6 bases and J by 0 bases, with 11 bases between them. The CDR3 spans 14 residues. The germline CDR1 and CDR2 sequences are MNHEY and SMNVEV (reference sequence). The CDR3 is CASRDRILNTEAFF. In nucleotides, the CDR3 is TGTGCCAGCAGGGACAGAATCCTGAACACTGAAGCTTTCTTT.

This chain connects TRBV14 to TRBJ1-5; possible D gene TRBD1, 5 bases. Trimming pared 4 bases from V and 9 bases from J, leaving 13 bases between. This CDR3 comprises 13 residues. Germline lookup yields CDR1 SGHDN and CDR2 FVKESK. In nucleotides, the CDR3 is TGTGCCAGCAGCCGGGCTTACGGGGGGCCCCAGCATTTT. It yields the protein CASSRAYGGPQHF.

The chain is built from TRBV28 and TRBJ1-1; no clear D. The germline V gene encodes CDR1 MDHEN and CDR2 SYDVKM. The CDR3 is 13 residues long. Between the trimmed V and J ends, which lost 7 bases and 1 base, there was a span of 10 bases. Here the CDR3 DNA reads TGTGCCAGCACCCCAGGAACGAACACTGAAGCTTTCTTT. Amino acids: CASTPGTNTEAFF.

This chain connects TRBV5-1 to TRBJ2-5, with D maybe TRBD2 (5 bases). This CDR3 is built from 14 residues. Looked up from germline, CDR1 is SGHRS and CDR2 is YFSETQ. The V end lost 4 bases, the J end lost 3 bases, and 13 bases lay between the germline ends. For the CDR3, the DNA is TGCGCCAGCAGCCCCGAAGAGCGGAAAGAGACCCAGTACTTC. Translation gives CASSPEERKETQYF.

This clone has just a few counts. The rearrangement joins TRBV6-4 to TRBJ2-1; 12 positions match TRBD1. The ends lost 10 bases at V and 7 bases at J; junction bases unmatched: 11. This CDR3 is 15 amino acids long. Germline CDR1 MRHNA, CDR2 SNTAGT. The CDR3 bases are TGTGCCACCGCCGGGACAGGGGGCGCGGGGAATGAGCAGTTCTTC. As protein: CATAGTGGAGNEQFF.

The chain links TRBV19 to TRBJ2-4; 10 positions match TRBD2. Germline CDR1 LNHDA, CDR2 SQIVND (reference sequence). Trimming took 2 bases from V and 9 from J; bases not matched to a gene: 7. The CDR3 extends over 15 amino acids. CDR3 sequence (DNA): TGTGCCAGTAGTATAACCGGACTAGCGGTGGGCATTCAGTACTTC. As protein: CASSITGLAVGIQYF.

The chain employs TRBV27 and TRBJ2-1; D unclear. Germline CDR1 reads MNHEY; CDR2 reads SMNVEV (reference sequence). V lost 1 base and J lost 0, with 10 bases in between. This CDR3 spans 16 amino acids. CDR3 region: CASSLYSESSYNEQFF. DNA for the CDR3: TGTGCCAGCAGTTTATACTCGGAGAGCTCCTACAATGAGCAGTTCTTC.